This T cell receptor (beta chain) was observed in a study of blood T cells in healthy people across ages. The use of a sample-barcoded 5' primer and a J-beta primer mix characterized a second PCR of 7 to 11 cycles. TCRdb reprocessed the 5' RACE reads with MiXCR, giving one entry per CDR3 protein. Here the sample spans about 1.6 million distinct CDR3 sequences, around 36% being singletons. Per the germline V gene, CDR1 is MDHEN and CDR2 is SYDVKM. V dropped 4 bases and J dropped 5; count of bases not matched to a gene: 8. The CDR3 is 16 residues long. The sequence came from a woman aged 25 to 39 in good health. The J gene is TRBJ2-5, the V gene TRBV28, with 12 bases fitting TRBD2. The specimen sequenced was blood. This chain's CDR3 is CASSSLTSGRRETQYF. CDR3 in DNA: TGTGCCAGCAGTTCCCTGACTAGCGGGAGACGGGAGACCCAGTACTTC. Variable domain in full (rest from reference TRBV28 and TRBJ2-5): DVKVTQSSRYLVKRTGEKVFLECVQDMDHENMFWYRQDPGLGLRLIYFSYDVKMKEKGDIPEGYSVSREKKERFSLILESASTNQTSMYLCASSSLTSGRRETQYFGPGTRLLVL.